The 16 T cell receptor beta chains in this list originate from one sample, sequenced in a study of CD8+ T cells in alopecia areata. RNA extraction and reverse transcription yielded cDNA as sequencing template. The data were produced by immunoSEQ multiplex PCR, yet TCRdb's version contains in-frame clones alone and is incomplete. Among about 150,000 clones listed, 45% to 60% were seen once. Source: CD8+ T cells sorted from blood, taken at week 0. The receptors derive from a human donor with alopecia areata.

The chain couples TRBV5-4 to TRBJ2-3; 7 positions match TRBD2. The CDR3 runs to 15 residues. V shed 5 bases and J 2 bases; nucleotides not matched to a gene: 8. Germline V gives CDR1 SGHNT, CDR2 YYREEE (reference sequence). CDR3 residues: CASRSGGENTDTQYF. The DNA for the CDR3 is TGTGCCAGCAGATCGGGGGGAGAGAACACAGATACGCAGTATTTT.

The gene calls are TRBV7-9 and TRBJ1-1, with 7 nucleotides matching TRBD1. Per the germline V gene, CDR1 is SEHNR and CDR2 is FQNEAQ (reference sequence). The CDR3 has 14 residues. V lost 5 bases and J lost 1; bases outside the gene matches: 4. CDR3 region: CASSPRDRNTEAFF. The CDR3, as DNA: TGTGCCAGCAGCCCCCGGGACAGGAACACTGAAGCTTTCTTT.

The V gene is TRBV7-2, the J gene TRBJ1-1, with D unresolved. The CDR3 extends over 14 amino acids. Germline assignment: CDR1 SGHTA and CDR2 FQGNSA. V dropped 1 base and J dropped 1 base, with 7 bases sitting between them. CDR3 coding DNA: TGTGCCAGCAGCTTAGTGAACGGGAACACTGAAGCTTTCTTT. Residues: CASSLVNGNTEAFF.

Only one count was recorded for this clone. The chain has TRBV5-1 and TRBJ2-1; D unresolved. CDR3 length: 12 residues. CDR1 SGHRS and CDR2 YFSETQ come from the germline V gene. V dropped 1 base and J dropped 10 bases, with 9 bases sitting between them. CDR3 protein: CASSLIPKEQFF. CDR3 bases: TGCGCCAGCAGCTTGATTCCGAAAGAGCAGTTCTTC.

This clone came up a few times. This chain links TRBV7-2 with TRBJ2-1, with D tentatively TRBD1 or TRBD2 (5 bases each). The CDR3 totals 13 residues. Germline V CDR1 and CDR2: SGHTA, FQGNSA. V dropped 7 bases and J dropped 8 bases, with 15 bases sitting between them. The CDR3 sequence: CASTGTKNDEQFF. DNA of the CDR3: TGTGCCAGCACCGGGACCAAGAATGATGAGCAGTTCTTC.

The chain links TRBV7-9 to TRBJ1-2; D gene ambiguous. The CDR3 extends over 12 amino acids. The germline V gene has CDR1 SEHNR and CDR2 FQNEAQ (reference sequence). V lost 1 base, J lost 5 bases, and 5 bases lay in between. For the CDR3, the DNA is TGTGCCAGCAGCTTAGGAGGGTATGGCTACACCTTC. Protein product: CASSLGGYGYTF.

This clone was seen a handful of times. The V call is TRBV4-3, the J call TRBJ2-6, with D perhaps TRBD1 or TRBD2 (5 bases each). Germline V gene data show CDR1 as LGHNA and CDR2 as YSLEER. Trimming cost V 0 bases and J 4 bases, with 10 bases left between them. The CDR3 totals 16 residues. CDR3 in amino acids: CASSQDEGTGANVLTF. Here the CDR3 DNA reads TGCGCCAGCAGCCAAGATGAGGGGACGGGGGCCAACGTCCTGACTTTC.

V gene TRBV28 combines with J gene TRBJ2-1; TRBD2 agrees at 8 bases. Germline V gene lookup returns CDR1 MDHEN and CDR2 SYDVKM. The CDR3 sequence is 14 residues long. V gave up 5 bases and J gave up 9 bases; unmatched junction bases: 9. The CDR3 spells CASSRSGGTGEQFF. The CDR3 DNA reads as TGTGCCAGCAGTAGAAGCGGGGGCACGGGTGAGCAGTTCTTC.

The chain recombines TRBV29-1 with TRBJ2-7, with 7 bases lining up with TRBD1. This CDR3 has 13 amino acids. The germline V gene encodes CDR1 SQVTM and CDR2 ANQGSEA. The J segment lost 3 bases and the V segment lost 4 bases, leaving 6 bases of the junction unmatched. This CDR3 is CSVVAAGGYEQYF. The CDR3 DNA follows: TGCAGCGTTGTGGCGGCAGGGGGCTACGAGCAGTACTTC.

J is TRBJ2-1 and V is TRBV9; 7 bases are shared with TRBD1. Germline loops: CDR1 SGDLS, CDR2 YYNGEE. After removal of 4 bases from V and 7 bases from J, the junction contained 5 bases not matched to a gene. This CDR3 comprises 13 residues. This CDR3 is CASSSSQGNEQFF. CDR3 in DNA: TGTGCCAGCAGCTCCTCACAGGGGAATGAGCAGTTCTTC. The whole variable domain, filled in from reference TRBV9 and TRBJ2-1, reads DSGVTQTPKHLITATGQRVTLRCSPRSGDLSVYWYQQSLDQGLQFLIQYYNGEERAKGNILERFSAQQFPDLHSELNLSSLELGDSALYFCASSSSQGNEQFFGPGTRLTVL.

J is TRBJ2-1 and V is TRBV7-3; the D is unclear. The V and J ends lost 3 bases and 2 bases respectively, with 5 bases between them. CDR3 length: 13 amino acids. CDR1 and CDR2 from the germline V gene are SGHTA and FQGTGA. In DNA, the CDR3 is TGTGCCAGCAGCTTGACGGCCTACAATGAGCAGTTCTTC. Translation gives CASSLTAYNEQFF.

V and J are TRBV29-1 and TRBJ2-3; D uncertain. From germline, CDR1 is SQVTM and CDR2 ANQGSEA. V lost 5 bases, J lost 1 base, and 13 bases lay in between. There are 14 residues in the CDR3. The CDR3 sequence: CSVSLIRGTDTQYF. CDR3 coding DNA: TGCAGCGTTTCCCTAATCCGGGGCACAGATACGCAGTATTTT.

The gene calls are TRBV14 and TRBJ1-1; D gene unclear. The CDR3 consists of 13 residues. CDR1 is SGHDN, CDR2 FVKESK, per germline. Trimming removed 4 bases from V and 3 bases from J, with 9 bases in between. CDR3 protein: CASSLGRYTEAFF. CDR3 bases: TGTGCCAGCAGCCTAGGACGGTACACTGAAGCTTTCTTT.

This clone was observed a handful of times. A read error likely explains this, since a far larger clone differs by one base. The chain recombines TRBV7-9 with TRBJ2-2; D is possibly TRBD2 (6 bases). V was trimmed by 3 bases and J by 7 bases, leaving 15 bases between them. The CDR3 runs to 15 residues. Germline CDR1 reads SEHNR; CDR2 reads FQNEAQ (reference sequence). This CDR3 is CASSFMGGISGELFF. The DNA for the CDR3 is TGTGCCAGCAGCTTTATGGGGGGAATCAGCGGGGAGCTGTTTTTT.

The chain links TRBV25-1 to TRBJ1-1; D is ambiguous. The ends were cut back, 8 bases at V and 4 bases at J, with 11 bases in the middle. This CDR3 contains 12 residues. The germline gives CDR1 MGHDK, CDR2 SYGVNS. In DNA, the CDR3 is TGTGCCAGCGGAGGAGGAGTCACTGAAGCTTTCTTT. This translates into CASGGGVTEAFF.

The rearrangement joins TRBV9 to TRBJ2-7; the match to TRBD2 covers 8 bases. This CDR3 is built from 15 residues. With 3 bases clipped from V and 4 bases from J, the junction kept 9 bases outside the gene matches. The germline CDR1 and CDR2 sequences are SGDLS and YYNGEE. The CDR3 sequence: CASSGAASGSYEQYF. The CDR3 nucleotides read TGTGCCAGCAGCGGGGCGGCTAGCGGGTCGTACGAGCAGTACTTC. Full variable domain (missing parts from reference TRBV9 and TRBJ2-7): DSGVTQTPKHLITATGQRVTLRCSPRSGDLSVYWYQQSLDQGLQFLIQYYNGEERAKGNILERFSAQQFPDLHSELNLSSLELGDSALYFCASSGAASGSYEQYFGPGTRLTVT.